These 13 T cell receptor beta chains came from one sample sequenced in a study of tumor and adjacent non-tumor tissue in lung cancer. TCRbeta libraries were built with three rounds of nested PCR, modified from ARM-PCR. Each CDR3 protein gets one entry after TCRdb re-called the multiplex PCR reads with MiXCR. In the table there are tens of thousands of distinct CDR3 sequences, around two thirds of which are singletons. RNA was extracted from bulk tissue without any cell sorting. This non-tumor lung sample came from over 3 cm beyond the tumor edge. The sequenced sample was distant non-tumor lung tissue. Source of these receptors: a man aged 70 or older with non-small cell lung cancer.

This clonotype is labeled as medium-sized. V and J are TRBV4-2 and TRBJ2-7; 7 bases are shared with TRBD2. The CDR3 is 16 residues long. Germline loops: CDR1 LGHNA, CDR2 YNFKEQ. The V and J ends lost 0 bases and 0 bases, in that order; junction bases with no gene match: 5. The CDR3 bases are TGTGCCAGCAGCCAAGAAGTCGGGGGGACCTCCTACGAGCAGTACTTC. It translates to CASSQEVGGTSYEQYF.

Of note for this clonotype: This may arise from a read error, as a much more abundant clone is one base away. This chain links TRBV7-8 with TRBJ2-6; unclear D gene. The CDR3 consists of 16 residues. The V gene's germline CDR1 is SGHVS and CDR2 FQNEAQ. The CDR3 reads CANSLYGGSGANVLTF. CDR3 coding DNA: TGTGCCAACAGCTTGTACGGTGGCTCTGGGGCCAACGTCCTGACTTTC.

On this clonotype: The final CDR3 position lacks the conserved phenylalanine or tryptophan, pointing to a likely read error. The chain links TRBV29-1 to TRBJ2-3; D gene ambiguous. CDR1 and CDR2 (germline): SQVTM, ANQGSEA. Trimming took 6 bases from V and 4 from J, leaving 11 bases between them. This CDR3 has 12 residues. The CDR3 region has the DNA TGCAGCGTCGCTTCCAGCTCAGATACGCAGTATTAT. Translating gives CSVASSSDTQYY.

In the case of this clonotype: Germline and junction disagree at one end, which may indicate a read error. The rearrangement links TRBV5-4 to TRBJ1-6, with D tentatively TRBD1 (5 bases). This CDR3 is 17 amino acids long. Germline CDR1 and CDR2: SGHNT and YYREEE (reference sequence). In nucleotides, the CDR3 is TGTGCTAGCAGCTGGGAAGGACATCGAGGCCCCTATTCACCCCTCCACTTT. This translates into CASSWEGHRGPYSPLHF.

V is TRBV29-1 and J is TRBJ2-1, with D possibly being TRBD1 or TRBD2 (5 bases each). Germline V gene sequence: CDR1 SQVTM, CDR2 ANQGSEA. The CDR3 spans 12 residues. The V gene lost 7 bases and the J gene lost 12 bases, with 19 bases spanning the gap. CDR3 sequence: CSAGWGAAGQFF. Here the CDR3 DNA reads TGCAGCGCCGGATGGGGCGCCGCGGGGCAGTTCTTC.

Turning to this clonotype: Relative to the germline gene, one junction end is altered; a read error may explain this. The rearrangement joins TRBV29-1 to TRBJ1-2; weak D call: TRBD1 (6 bases). Germline V gene data show CDR1 as SQVTM and CDR2 as ANQGSEA. CDR3 length equals 14 residues. The CDR3 DNA sequence: TGCAGCGCCATGGGAGGGGGTGCAGGATATGGCTACACATTC. Translating it yields CSAMGGGAGYGYTF.

The sample holds many counts of this clonotype. This chain links TRBV28 with TRBJ2-3; D perhaps matches TRBD1 (6 bases). Trimming removed 9 bases from V and 2 bases from J, with 9 bases in between. Germline V gene lookup returns CDR1 MDHEN and CDR2 SYDVKM. There are 12 residues in the CDR3. CDR3 DNA sequence: TGTGCCAGTAGGACAGACACAGATACGCAGTATTTT. Translating it yields CASRTDTDTQYF. The whole variable domain, filled in from reference TRBV28 and TRBJ2-3, reads DVKVTQSSRYLVKRTGEKVFLECVQDMDHENMFWYRQDPGLGLRLIYFSYDVKMKEKGDIPEGYSVSREKKERFSLILESASTNQTSMYLCASRTDTDTQYFGPGTRLTVL.

In the case of this clonotype: A read error may produce the germline difference seen at one junction end. J is TRBJ2-2 and V is TRBV12-3 or TRBV12-4, with a possible D match to TRBD1 (6 bases). The CDR3 is made up of 15 amino acids. Here the CDR3 DNA reads TGTGCCAGCAGGGTACAGGGTTCGAACATCGGGGAGCTATTTTTT. Translating it yields CASRVQGSNIGELFF.

A note on this clonotype: A read error may be the cause here, since a much bigger clone is one base away. The J gene is TRBJ2-7, the V gene TRBV10-3; possible D gene TRBD1, 6 bases. The CDR3 contains 14 residues. Germline V gene lookup returns CDR1 ENHRY and CDR2 SYGVKD. The V end lost 6 bases, the J end lost 3 bases, and 15 bases lay between the germline ends. CDR3 DNA sequence: TGTGCCATCAGGTACGACAGGACAATCTACGAGCAGTACTTC. Translated: CAIRYDRTIYEQYF.

The chain recombines TRBV2 with TRBJ2-5; D gene ambiguous. CDR1 and CDR2 from the germline V gene are SNHLY and FYNNEI. The CDR3 consists of 13 residues. Trimming took 0 bases from V and 4 from J, leaving 6 bases between them. The CDR3 sequence is CASSEAGLETQYF. The CDR3 nucleotides are TGTGCCAGCAGTGAAGCAGGGTTAGAGACCCAGTACTTC.

V gene TRBV6-6 combines with J gene TRBJ1-5; no clear D gene. The DNA matches TRBJ2-3 better at its end, which makes the J call doubtful. CDR3 length: 12 residues. Germline V gene lookup returns CDR1 MNHNY and CDR2 SVGAGI (reference sequence). CDR3 amino acids: CASNFSNQPQYF. The CDR3 DNA sequence: TGTGCCAGCAACTTTAGCAATCAGCCCCAGTATTTT.

On this clonotype itself: A read error is possible here, since a much larger clone lies one base away. The DNA of the CDR3 is TGTGCCAGCAGCTTAGCAGGGGGCCCTATAACTGAAGCTTTCTTT. Translating it yields CASSLAGGPITEAFF. This chain links TRBV7-3 with TRBJ1-1; 8 positions agree with TRBD1. With V trimmed by 2 bases and J by 5 bases, 7 bases remained unmatched. The CDR3 covers 15 residues. Germline V lookup: CDR1 SGHTA, CDR2 FQGTGA.

This clonotype was recorded at least ten times. This chain links TRBV20-1 with TRBJ2-1; perhaps TRBD2 as D (6 bases). CDR1 DFQATT and CDR2 SNEGSKA come from the germline V gene (reference sequence). The CDR3 length is 15 residues. The V end was cut by 0 bases, the J end by 10 bases, with 19 bases between. In nucleotides, the CDR3 is TGCAGTGCTAGAGATCAGGCGGCAGGGAGGACCGAGCAGTTCTTC. Its translation is CSARDQAAGRTEQFF.